Listed below are T cell receptor beta chains from one sample, sequenced in a study of blood T cell repertoires in COVID-19. Method: immunoSEQ multiplex PCR; TCRdb's copy keeps in-frame clones and lacks some. Of hundreds of thousands of clones listed, around 87% are singletons. Sequencing was done on a sample of peripheral blood. The receptors come from a woman aged 55-70 years with COVID-19, enrolled during active disease. Each CDR3 is given with its conserved first and last residue. The D gene is left open where the match is weak. Part of the rows lack a size; the others show once, few, many or a class for expanded clones.

clone size: NA
D gene: TRBD1
V gene: TRBV9
J gene: TRBJ2-2
CDR3 DNA: TGTGCCAGCAGCCTCCACAGGGGCACCGGGGAGCTGTTTTTT
CDR3 protein: CASSLHRGTGELFF

clone size: once
D gene: NA
V gene: TRBV15
J gene: TRBJ1-5
CDR3 DNA: TGTGCCACCAGCAGAGATCCCCTGATCATATCAGGCGCTCAGCCCCAGCATTTT
CDR3 protein: CATSRDPLIISGAQPQHF

clone size: many
D gene: NA
V gene: TRBV27
J gene: TRBJ2-1
CDR3 DNA: TGTGCCAGCAGTTCCCCTCACGCCGGGGACTCCTACAATGAGCAGTTCTTC
CDR3 protein: CASSSPHAGDSYNEQFF

clone size: NA
D gene: NA
V gene: TRBV19
J gene: TRBJ2-1
CDR3 DNA: TGTGCCAGTAGTTCTTTCAGGGAGGAAGAGCAGTTCTTC
CDR3 protein: CASSSFREEEQFF

clone size: NA
D gene: NA
V gene: TRBV4-1
J gene: TRBJ2-2
CDR3 DNA: TGCGCCAGCAGCCGCTCCTGGGGCCAGAACACCGGGGAGCTGTTTTTT
CDR3 protein: CASSRSWGQNTGELFF

clone size: NA
D gene: TRBD1
V gene: TRBV29-1
J gene: TRBJ1-1
CDR3 DNA: TGCAGCGTTGCCTACAGGGGGAGGAACACTGAAGCTTTCTTT
CDR3 protein: CSVAYRGRNTEAFF

clone size: NA
D gene: NA
V gene: TRBV2
J gene: TRBJ2-5
CDR3 DNA: TGTGCCAGCAGTGGGGACCCCGGGACTCAAGAGACCCAGTACTTC
CDR3 protein: CASSGDPGTQETQYF

clone size: NA
D gene: NA
V gene: TRBV28
J gene: TRBJ1-4
CDR3 DNA: TGTGCCAGCAGTTTATTGGCTGGAGGTGGAAAACTGTTTTTT
CDR3 protein: CASSLLAGGGKLFF

clone size: once
D gene: NA
V gene: TRBV30
J gene: TRBJ1-1
CDR3 DNA: TGTGCCTGGAGTGTCAGGGTTGGGACTGAAGCTTTCTTT
CDR3 protein: CAWSVRVGTEAFF

clone size: NA
D gene: NA
V gene: TRBV5-1
J gene: TRBJ2-2
CDR3 DNA: TGCGCCAGCAGCTCCGGGACACGTAACACCGGGGAGCTGTTTTTT
CDR3 protein: CASSSGTRNTGELFF

clone size: NA
D gene: NA
V gene: TRBV5-1
J gene: TRBJ1-3
CDR3 DNA: TGCGCCAGCAGCTTGTCCCGGGAAGCAGGAAACACCATATATTTT
CDR3 protein: CASSLSREAGNTIYF

clone size: NA
D gene: TRBD1
V gene: TRBV30
J gene: TRBJ2-1
CDR3 DNA: TGTGCCTGGACCTTGGGACAGGGTTTAACTGGTGGGAATGAGCAGTTCTTC
CDR3 protein: CAWTLGQGLTGGNEQFF

clone size: NA
D gene: NA
V gene: TRBV3-1/TRBV3-2
J gene: TRBJ1-1
CDR3 DNA: TGTGCCAGCAGCCAAGCCGGGACAGAAGCTTTCTTT
CDR3 protein: CASSQAGTEAFF

clone size: NA
D gene: TRBD1
V gene: TRBV5-1
J gene: TRBJ2-5
CDR3 DNA: TGCGCCAGCAGCTTCCCGACAGGGATGGGAGAGACCCAGTACTTC
CDR3 protein: CASSFPTGMGETQYF

clone size: NA
D gene: TRBD1
V gene: TRBV7-2
J gene: TRBJ1-1
CDR3 DNA: TGTGCCAGCAGCTTAGGCAGGGGGCTGGCCACTGAAGCTTTCTTT
CDR3 protein: CASSLGRGLATEAFF

clone size: NA
D gene: TRBD1
V gene: TRBV6-5
J gene: TRBJ1-2
CDR3 DNA: TGTGCCAGCAGTTATACCACAGGGGGTTATGGCTACACCTTC
CDR3 protein: CASSYTTGGYGYTF

clone size: NA
D gene: NA
V gene: TRBV6-4
J gene: TRBJ1-5
CDR3 DNA: TGTGCCAGCAGCCCGCAAGGAGGGGTCAATCAGCCCCAGCATTTT
CDR3 protein: CASSPQGGVNQPQHF

clone size: few
D gene: NA
V gene: TRBV2
J gene: TRBJ1-6
CDR3 DNA: TGTGCCAGCGAGGGGGTTCCCGTCTCACCCCTCCACTTT
CDR3 protein: CASEGVPVSPLHF

clone size: NA
D gene: NA
V gene: TRBV2
J gene: TRBJ2-5
CDR3 DNA: TGTGCCAGCAGTGTCCGGGAGACCCAGTACTTC
CDR3 protein: CASSVRETQYF

clone size: NA
D gene: TRBD2
V gene: TRBV18
J gene: TRBJ2-1
CDR3 DNA: TGTGCCAGCTCACAGGGACTAGCGGGGTACAATGAGCAGTTCTTC
CDR3 protein: CASSQGLAGYNEQFF

clone size: NA
D gene: NA
V gene: TRBV6-5
J gene: TRBJ2-7
CDR3 DNA: TGTGCCAGCAGGCCGGACAGAGGGGCCTACGAGCAGTACTTC
CDR3 protein: CASRPDRGAYEQYF

clone size: NA
D gene: NA
V gene: TRBV5-5
J gene: TRBJ2-2
CDR3 DNA: TGTGCCAGCAGCTTATTTCGCCAGTCGAACACCGGGGAGCTGTTTTTT
CDR3 protein: CASSLFRQSNTGELFF

clone size: NA
D gene: NA
V gene: TRBV2
J gene: TRBJ1-1
CDR3 DNA: TGTGCCAGCAGTGCTGGGGAGGACACTGAAGCTTTCTTT
CDR3 protein: CASSAGEDTEAFF

clone size: once
D gene: NA
V gene: TRBV7-3
J gene: TRBJ2-2
CDR3 DNA: TGTGCCAGCAGCTCCCAACTAGCTACTCCCCGGGAGCTGTTTTTT
CDR3 protein: CASSSQLATPRELFF

clone size: NA
D gene: NA
V gene: TRBV7-2
J gene: TRBJ1-5
CDR3 DNA: TGTGCCAGCAGCTTAGTGGGAGTGGCGAATCAGCCCCAGCATTTT
CDR3 protein: CASSLVGVANQPQHF

clone size: NA
D gene: NA
V gene: TRBV19
J gene: TRBJ2-3
CDR3 DNA: TGTGCCAGTAGTCACATAGGTGGGACTGCGGATATCACAGATACGCAGTATTTT
CDR3 protein: CASSHIGGTADITDTQYF

clone size: NA
D gene: NA
V gene: TRBV4-1
J gene: TRBJ2-4
CDR3 DNA: TGCGCCAGCAGCCACCCCGGACAGAAAAACATTCAGTACTTC
CDR3 protein: CASSHPGQKNIQYF